This is a list of T cell receptor beta chains from one sample in a study of cytomegalovirus exposure and HLA in healthy donors. Clones were sequenced by immunoSEQ multiplex PCR, and TCRdb holds only the in-frame ones, with some missing. The sample lists fewer than 40,000 clones, 84% occurring once. The specimen sequenced was PBMCs. The receptor set was obtained from a young woman in good health and CMV-seronegative. CDR3s leave out the opening cysteine and the closing phenylalanine or tryptophan.

v_call	cdr3_aa
TRBV28	AIDDREPGGYT
TRBV7-2	ASSLWAQGGNEQF
TRBV7-2	ASSLSAGLANEQF
TRBV19	ASRTGVSQPQN
TRBV4-1	ASSSGGGGSYNEQF
TRBV5-4	ASSSGTNSYNEQF
TRBV5-5	ASSLGDRGSAIQETQY
TRBV23-1	ASRPPQGLYEQY
TRBV11-2	ASSFRNTEAF
TRBV5-1	ASSPAGAYNEQF
TRBV2	ASSRQGSENYNEQF
TRBV2	ASSEAIGGPTTEAF
TRBV18	ASSLGTGSQETQY
TRBV19	ASTTFNQPQH
TRBV7-9	ASSLLRGRGKAF
TRBV5-4	ASSPRTSGVGNEQF
TRBV5-1	ASSLGREAYNEQF
TRBV28	ASSLGPRRVQF
TRBV6-5	ASSYSSYPNTGELF
TRBV11-3	ASSPTGTGGDEQY
TRBV7-2	ASSLYSGSTVDEQF
TRBV5-4	ASSFGMMADTGELF
TRBV7-3	ASSPGLAGDGETQY
TRBV6-4	ASSGIRPGSNYEQY
TRBV6-5	ASSLGQGLNTEAF
TRBV7-8	ASSFNQGTYNSPLH
TRBV28	ASSSLAGVSVNEQF
TRBV28	ASTQTRGNQPQH
TRBV6-5	ASSYNRGGGHEQF
TRBV7-6	ASSQGANYGYT
TRBV11-2	ASSAFLIGQY
TRBV30	AWDSDYNEQF
TRBV7-9	ATLPGAGQGFPF
TRBV6-5	ASTGLAGYNEQF
TRBV30	ALGQGKEKLF
TRBV10-1	ASTFWIGGYT
TRBV6-5	ASSYSGQDFYGYT
TRBV7-3	ASSTWGLRQSTEAF
TRBV12-5	ASGLVPGMDTIY
TRBV7-9	SSSSTGLQWTEAF
TRBV6-4	ASSDRGPLWSYNEQF
TRBV27	ASGLAGDRYEQY
TRBV2	ASGRGSGGGETQY